Below are 20 T cell receptor beta chains sequenced from a single sample in a study of OX40 agonist ivuxolimab in advanced cancers. Data came from immunoSEQ multiplex PCR; TCRdb stores just in-frame clones and leaves some out. The repertoire holds 45,000 or so clones, with about nine tenths as singletons. Here the sequenced sample was CD4+ or CD8+ T cells sorted from blood, taken in a trial of the OX40 agonist ivuxolimab. These receptors came from an adult with an advanced solid tumor such as melanoma, head and neck, liver or kidney cancer.

The chain is built from TRBV4-1 and TRBJ1-5; possible D gene TRBD1, 6 bases. Germline CDR1 MGHRA, CDR2 YSYEKL. V lost 4 bases to trimming and J lost 0 bases, with 7 bases between them. The CDR3 covers 14 residues. The CDR3 nucleotides are TGCGCCAGCAGCCCGACAGGTAGCAATCAGCCCCAGCATTTT. Translation gives CASSPTGSNQPQHF.

J is TRBJ2-7 and V is TRBV7-2; either TRBD1 or TRBD2 may supply D (5 bases each). The CDR3 consists of 14 residues. The germline V gene encodes CDR1 SGHTA and CDR2 FQGNSA. The ends were cut back, 4 bases at V and 7 bases at J, with 17 bases in the middle. In nucleotides, the CDR3 is TGTGCCAGCAGCTCTCGGGACCGACCTAGGGAGCAGTACTTC. Residues: CASSSRDRPREQYF.

The chain joins TRBV7-8 to TRBJ2-3, with TRBD2 matching 7 bases. The CDR3 has 15 residues. The trim removed 7 bases at V and 2 bases at J, leaving 9 bases unmatched. CDR1 and CDR2 (germline): SGHVS, FQNEAQ. The CDR3 loop reads CASNQLAQLTDTQYF. CDR3 nucleotides: TGTGCCAGCAACCAACTAGCGCAACTCACAGATACGCAGTATTTT.

The CDR3: CASSMITGELFF. CDR3 bases: TGTGCCAGCAGTATGATAACCGGGGAGCTGTTTTTT. The chain carries TRBV28 and TRBJ2-2; D call uncertain. The CDR3 loop spans 12 amino acids. Per the germline V gene, CDR1 is MDHEN and CDR2 is SYDVKM. Trimming shortened V by 5 bases and J by 5 bases, and 6 bases separated the two germline ends.

J is TRBJ2-1 and V is TRBV25-1; possible D gene TRBD1, 6 bases. V was clipped by 5 bases and J by 1 base, with 9 bases between them. CDR3 length: 14 residues. Germline V gene lookup returns CDR1 MGHDK and CDR2 SYGVNS. The CDR3 loop reads CASSIGGSYNEQFF. The DNA of the CDR3 is TGTGCCAGCAGTATAGGGGGATCCTACAATGAGCAGTTCTTC.

The chain uses TRBV27 and TRBJ2-2, with 9 positions matching TRBD1. Germline CDR1 MNHEY, CDR2 SMNVEV (reference sequence). J gave up 7 bases and V 9 bases, and 12 bases lay outside the gene matches. The CDR3 spans 15 residues. CDR3 sequence: CASLPGQGLGGELFF. CDR3 DNA sequence: TGTGCCAGTCTCCCGGGACAGGGACTGGGCGGGGAGCTGTTTTTT.

This rearrangement joins TRBV19 to TRBJ2-6; D unresolved. Trimming took 6 bases from V and 0 from J, leaving 9 bases between them. The CDR3 runs to 15 residues. CDR1 and CDR2 from the germline V gene are LNHDA and SQIVND (reference sequence). CDR3 nucleotide sequence: TGTGCCAGTAGGGTCGGCAACTCTGGGGCCAACGTCCTGACTTTC. It is translated as CASRVGNSGANVLTF.

The chain joins TRBV29-1 to TRBJ2-5, with D possibly called TRBD1 or TRBD2 (5 bases each). The germline V and J ends were trimmed by 7 bases and 2 bases, with 11 bases remaining between them. The length of the CDR3 is 12 residues. Germline assignment: CDR1 SQVTM and CDR2 ANQGSEA. CDR3 protein: CSGSGGQETQYF. The CDR3 DNA sequence: TGCAGCGGCTCTGGGGGACAAGAGACCCAGTACTTC.

This clone appeared once. The genes are TRBV6-6 and TRBJ2-1; TRBD2 matches 9 bases. Germline V gene lookup returns CDR1 MNHNY and CDR2 SVGAGI (reference sequence). The CDR3 spans 13 residues. V lost 6 bases, J lost 10 bases, and 7 bases stayed unmatched. The CDR3 loop is CASSISGSGEQFF. Here the CDR3 DNA reads TGTGCCAGCAGCATTAGCGGGAGTGGGGAGCAGTTCTTC.

The rearrangement links TRBV6-1 to TRBJ2-1; a weak D match, TRBD2 (6 bases). The CDR3 is 14 amino acids. In germline, CDR1 is MNHNS, CDR2 SASEGT. Trimming shortened V by 6 bases and J by 8 bases, and 17 bases separated the two germline ends. CDR3 region: CASRDRGSVDEQFF. The CDR3 DNA reads as TGTGCCAGCAGGGATCGGGGGAGTGTCGATGAGCAGTTCTTC.

The CDR3 loop is CASTQLAEYNEQFF. In DNA, the CDR3 is TGTGCCAGCACCCAACTAGCGGAATACAATGAGCAGTTCTTC. The chain is built from TRBV2 and TRBJ2-1; 8 positions match TRBD2. The junction had 6 bases not matched to a gene; V was cut back by 7 bases and J by 4 bases. Germline-derived CDR1 and CDR2 are SNHLY and FYNNEI. The CDR3 has 14 amino acids.

The rearrangement joins TRBV14 to TRBJ1-5; TRBD1 aligns across 9 bases. Looked up from germline, CDR1 is SGHDN and CDR2 is FVKESK. V lost 0 bases to trimming and J lost 3 bases; unmatched junction nucleotides: 9. This CDR3 has 18 residues. For the CDR3, the DNA is TGTGCCAGCAGCCAAGATCGGACAGGGGAACTGGTCAATCAGCCCCAGCATTTT. This encodes CASSQDRTGELVNQPQHF.

The genes are TRBV19 and TRBJ1-1; D call uncertain. CDR1 and CDR2 (germline): LNHDA, SQIVND (reference sequence). V dropped 4 bases and J dropped 11 bases, with 17 bases sitting between them. The CDR3 spans 13 residues. The CDR3 region has the DNA TGTGCCAGTAGTACGGGCGGGGTGACCACGGCTTTCTTT. Amino acid sequence: CASSTGGVTTAFF.

The rearrangement uses TRBV25-1 and TRBJ1-1, with D maybe TRBD1 (5 bases). Germline V gives CDR1 MGHDK, CDR2 SYGVNS. Trimming pared 1 base from V and 3 bases from J, leaving 6 bases between. The CDR3 has 13 amino acids. The CDR3 DNA reads TGTGCCAGCAGTGAATCAGGGTACACTGAAGCTTTCTTT. Translation: CASSESGYTEAFF.

The chain carries TRBV7-2 and TRBJ1-5, with TRBD1 matching 7 bases. Germline V gene lookup returns CDR1 SGHTA and CDR2 FQGNSA. The CDR3 loop spans 17 amino acids. V lost 1 base to trimming and J lost 7 bases; unmatched junction nucleotides: 13. The CDR3 region has the DNA TGTGCCAGCAGCTTAGTCGCCGCAGGGGTAGGGGGCCAGCCCCAGCATTTT. Translating gives CASSLVAAGVGGQPQHF.

The rearrangement uses TRBV30 and TRBJ1-2; 7 nucleotides match TRBD1. The junction had 9 bases not matched to a gene; V was cut back by 5 bases and J by 9 bases. There are 12 residues in the CDR3. Germline-derived CDR1 and CDR2 are GTSNPN and SVGIG (reference sequence). Here the CDR3 DNA reads TGTGCCTGGGAGCGGGACAGTGGGTGCTACACCTTC. Protein product: CAWERDSGCYTF.

J is TRBJ1-3 and V is TRBV4-3; tentative D call: TRBD1 (5 bases). The V end was cut by 0 bases, the J end by 7 bases, with 13 bases between. CDR1 and CDR2 from the germline V gene are LGHNA and YSLEER. The CDR3 is 15 amino acids. CDR3 DNA sequence: TGCGCCAGCAGCCAAGACGAGGGACTCTGGAACACCATATATTTT. It yields the protein CASSQDEGLWNTIYF.

The V and J genes are TRBV5-1 and TRBJ2-7, with a weak D call TRBD2 (5 bases). The V gene lost 0 bases and the J gene lost 3 bases, with 7 bases spanning the gap. Germline V gene sequence: CDR1 SGHRS, CDR2 YFSETQ. This CDR3 has 13 amino acids. The CDR3 nucleotides are TGCGCCAGCAGCTTGGCGAGCGGCTACGAGCAGTACTTC. It translates to CASSLASGYEQYF.

V gene TRBV4-2 combines with J gene TRBJ2-2; TRBD2 agrees at 9 bases. CDR1 is LGHNA and CDR2 is YNFKEQ in the germline V gene. V shed 1 base, J shed 5 bases, and the junction held 2 bases outside the gene matches. CDR3 length: 15 residues. The CDR3 nucleotides read TGTGCCAGCAGCCAAGGGCGGGAGGGAACCGGGGAGCTGTTTTTT. Its protein is CASSQGREGTGELFF.

This rearrangement joins TRBV7-9 to TRBJ2-1, with TRBD2 matching over 10 bases. This CDR3 comprises 14 residues. The germline CDR1 and CDR2 sequences are SEHNR and FQNEAQ (reference sequence). J gave up 9 bases and V 1 base, and 3 bases lay outside the gene matches. CDR3 protein: CASSLGTSGVEQFF. In DNA form, the CDR3 reads TGTGCCAGCAGCTTAGGGACTAGCGGAGTTGAGCAGTTCTTC.